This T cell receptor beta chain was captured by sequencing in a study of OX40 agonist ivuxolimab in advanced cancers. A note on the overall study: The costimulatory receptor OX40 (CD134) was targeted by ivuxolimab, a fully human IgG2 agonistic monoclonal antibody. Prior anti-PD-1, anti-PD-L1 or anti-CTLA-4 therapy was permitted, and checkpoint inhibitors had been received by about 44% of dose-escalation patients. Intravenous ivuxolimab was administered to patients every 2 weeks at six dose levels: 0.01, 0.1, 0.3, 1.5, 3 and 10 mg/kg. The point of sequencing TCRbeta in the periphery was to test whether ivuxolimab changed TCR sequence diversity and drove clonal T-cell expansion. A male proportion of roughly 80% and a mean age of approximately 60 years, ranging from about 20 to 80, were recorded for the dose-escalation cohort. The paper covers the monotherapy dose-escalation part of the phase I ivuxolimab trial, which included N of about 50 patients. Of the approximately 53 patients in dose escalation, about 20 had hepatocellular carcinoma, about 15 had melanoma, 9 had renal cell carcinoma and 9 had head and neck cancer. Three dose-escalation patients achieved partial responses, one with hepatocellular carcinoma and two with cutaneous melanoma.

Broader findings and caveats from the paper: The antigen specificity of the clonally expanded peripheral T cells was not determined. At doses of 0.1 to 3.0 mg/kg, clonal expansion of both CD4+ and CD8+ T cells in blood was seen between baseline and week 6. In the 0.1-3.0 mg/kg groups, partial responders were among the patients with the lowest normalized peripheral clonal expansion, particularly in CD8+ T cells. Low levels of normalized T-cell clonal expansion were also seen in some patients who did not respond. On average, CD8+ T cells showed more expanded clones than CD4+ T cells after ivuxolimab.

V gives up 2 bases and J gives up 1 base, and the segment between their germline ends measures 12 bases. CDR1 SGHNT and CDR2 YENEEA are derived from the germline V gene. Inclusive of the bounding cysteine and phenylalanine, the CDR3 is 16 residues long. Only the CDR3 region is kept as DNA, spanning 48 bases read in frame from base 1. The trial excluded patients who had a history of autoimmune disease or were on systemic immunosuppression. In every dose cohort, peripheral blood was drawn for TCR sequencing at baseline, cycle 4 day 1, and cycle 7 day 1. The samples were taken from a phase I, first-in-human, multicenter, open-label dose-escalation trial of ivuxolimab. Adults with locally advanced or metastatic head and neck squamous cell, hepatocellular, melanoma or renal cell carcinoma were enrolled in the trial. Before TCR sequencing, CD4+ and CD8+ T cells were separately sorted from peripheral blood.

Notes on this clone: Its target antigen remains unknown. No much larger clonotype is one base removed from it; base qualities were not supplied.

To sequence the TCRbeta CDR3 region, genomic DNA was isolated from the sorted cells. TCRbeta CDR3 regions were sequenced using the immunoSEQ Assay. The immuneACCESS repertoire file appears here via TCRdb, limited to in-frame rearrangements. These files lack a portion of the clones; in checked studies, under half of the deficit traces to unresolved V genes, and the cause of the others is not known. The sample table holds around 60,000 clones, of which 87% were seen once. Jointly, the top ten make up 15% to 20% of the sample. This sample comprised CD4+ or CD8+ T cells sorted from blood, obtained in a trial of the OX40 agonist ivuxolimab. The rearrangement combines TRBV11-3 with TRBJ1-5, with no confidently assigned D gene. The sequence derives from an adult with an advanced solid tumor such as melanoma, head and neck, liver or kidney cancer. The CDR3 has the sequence CASSLSSDRSNQPQHF. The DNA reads TGTGCCAGCAGCTTAAGCTCGGATAGGAGCAATCAGCCCCAGCATTTT.